The clone carrying this TCR beta chain was counted a single time. Its antigen is not known. This record comes from a study of T cell responses to AZD1222 COVID-19 vaccine. Profiled with immunoSEQ multiplex PCR; TCRdb holds only in-frame clones, not every one. The sample includes tens of thousands of clones, approximately 90% of them seen just once. Trimming cost V 0 bases and J 1 base, with 4 bases left between them. Germline CDR1 and CDR2: LNHDA and SQIVND (reference sequence). The CDR3 runs to 15 residues. Study-level results: The number of AZD1222 recipients seropositive at baseline was only five to seven. CD4 TCRs covered the whole spike, strongest at regions 160-218 and 743-854.

The TCR was taken from an adult in good health. The sample consisted of peripheral blood, taken on day 0 of MenACWY control vaccination. The V gene is TRBV19, the J gene TRBJ2-6; the D is unclear. In DNA, the CDR3 is TGTGCCAGTAGTATAGATGCGTCTGGGGCCAACGTCCTGACTTTC. Its protein product is CASSIDASGANVLTF.